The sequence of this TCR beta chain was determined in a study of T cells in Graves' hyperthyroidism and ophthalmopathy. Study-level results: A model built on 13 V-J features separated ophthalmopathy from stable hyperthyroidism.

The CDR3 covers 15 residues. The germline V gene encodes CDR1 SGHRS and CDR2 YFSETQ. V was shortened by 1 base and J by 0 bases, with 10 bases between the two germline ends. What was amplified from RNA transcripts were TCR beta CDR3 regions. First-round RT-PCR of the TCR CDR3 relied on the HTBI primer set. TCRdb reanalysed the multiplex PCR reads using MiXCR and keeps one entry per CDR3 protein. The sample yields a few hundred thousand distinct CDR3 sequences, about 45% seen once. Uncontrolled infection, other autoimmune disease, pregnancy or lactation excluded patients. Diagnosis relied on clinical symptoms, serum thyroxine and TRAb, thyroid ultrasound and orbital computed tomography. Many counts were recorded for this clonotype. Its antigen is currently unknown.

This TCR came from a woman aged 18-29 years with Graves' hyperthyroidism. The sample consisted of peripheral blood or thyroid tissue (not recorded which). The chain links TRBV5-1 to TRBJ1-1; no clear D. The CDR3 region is CASSLTYLMNTEAFF. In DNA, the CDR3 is TGCGCCAGCAGCTTGACATACCTAATGAACACTGAAGCTTTCTTT.